This T cell receptor beta chain emerged from a study of cytomegalovirus exposure and HLA in healthy donors. Study-wide points: CMV antigen specificity was confirmed in vitro for three CMV-associated chains.

PCR employed 60 Vbeta and 13 Jbeta primers. The repertoire was sequenced with immunoSEQ multiplex PCR; TCRdb's copy has only in-frame clones and lacks some. The sample has approximately 73,000 clones, about two thirds seen once. Trimming took off 1 base at V and 8 bases at J, with 15 bases between the two ends. Germline CDR1 is LGHNA and CDR2 is YNFKEQ. The CDR3 extends over 14 amino acids. This clone was recorded a few times. The antigen is undetermined. The TCR sequence derives from a man aged 25-40 years in good health and CMV-seropositive. Source material: PBMCs. The chain joins TRBV4-2 to TRBJ2-7; D may be TRBD2 (6 bases). The CDR3 nucleotides are TGTGCCAGCAGCCAAGGGGACTGGGGCTCGAAGCAGTACTTC. Translated: CASSQGDWGSKQYF.